These 24 T cell receptor beta chains share one sample of origin, sequenced in a study of cytomegalovirus exposure and HLA in healthy donors. A multiplex PCR was run with 60 Vbeta primers and 13 Jbeta primers. TCRdb's copy holds only in-frame clones and misses some; the assay was immunoSEQ multiplex PCR. The top ten clones hold 0.63% of a sample with 200,000 to 250,000 clones, 76% of them seen once. Source material: PBMCs. The receptors were gathered from a man younger than 35 in good health and CMV-seronegative.

V is TRBV9 and J is TRBJ1-6, with D possibly matching TRBD1 (6 bases). The CDR3 contains 15 residues. Trimming removed 0 bases at V and 8 bases at J, with 12 bases between. The germline gives CDR1 SGDLS, CDR2 YYNGEE. DNA for the CDR3: TGTGCCAGCAGCGTAGACCATGGACAGCATTCACCCCTCCACTTT. Protein: CASSVDHGQHSPLHF.

The chain employs TRBV4-1 and TRBJ2-5; 9 positions agree with TRBD2. Losses at the gene ends were 2 bases for V and 0 bases for J; bases not matched to a gene: 1. The length of the CDR3 is 15 residues. Germline-derived CDR1 and CDR2 are MGHRA and YSYEKL. The CDR3 is CASSQLAGYQETQYF. The CDR3, as DNA: TGCGCCAGCAGCCAACTAGCGGGATACCAAGAGACCCAGTACTTC.

This clone has a handful of counts. In the same sample, other DNA sequences code for this CDR3. The chain has TRBV2 and TRBJ1-1; a weak D match, TRBD1 (5 bases). V was cut by 4 bases and J by 0 bases, with 6 bases left in between. The CDR3 sequence is 13 residues long. Germline CDR1 is SNHLY and CDR2 is FYNNEI. Written as DNA, the CDR3 is TGTGCCAGCAGTGGACAGATGAACACTGAAGCTTTCTTT. Residues: CASSGQMNTEAFF.

V usage is TRBV6-5 and J usage is TRBJ1-1; the match to TRBD1 covers 8 bases. V was pared by 0 bases and J by 5 bases, with 5 bases of the junction left unmatched. CDR1 and CDR2 from the germline V gene are MNHEY and SVGAGI. This CDR3 region has 15 residues. The CDR3 protein is CASSYSRGRRTEAFF. The CDR3, as DNA: TGTGCCAGCAGTTACTCCAGGGGGCGTAGGACTGAAGCTTTCTTT.

This chain uses TRBV28 with TRBJ2-3; tentative D call: TRBD2 (5 bases). Per the germline V gene, CDR1 is MDHEN and CDR2 is SYDVKM. The V and J ends lost 9 bases and 2 bases respectively, with 12 bases between them. The CDR3 consists of 13 residues. DNA of the CDR3: TGTGCCAGTTTCACTAGGCACACAGATACGCAGTATTTT. This sequence encodes CASFTRHTDTQYF.

This clone was seen only a few times. This sequence joins TRBV4-2 and TRBJ2-5; 7 bases are shared with TRBD2. Unmatched junction bases numbered 14, after V lost 0 bases and J lost 7 bases. This CDR3 spans 17 amino acids. Germline V gene sequence: CDR1 LGHNA, CDR2 YNFKEQ. The DNA for the CDR3 is TGTGCCAGCAGCCAAGACGGACGGATCCGGACGGGGGGGACCCAGTACTTC. This codes for CASSQDGRIRTGGTQYF.

This chain's CDR3 is CASSPTGENTEAFF. The CDR3 coding sequence is TGTGCCAGCTCACCGACAGGGGAAAACACTGAAGCTTTCTTT. The chain combines TRBV18 with TRBJ1-1; 8 nucleotides align to TRBD1. V was clipped by 3 bases and J by 2 bases; unmatched bases: 2. This CDR3 region has 14 residues. Germline V CDR1 and CDR2: KGHSH, LQKENI.

The gene calls are TRBV6-1 and TRBJ1-1; no firm D call. Germline CDR1 MNHNS, CDR2 SASEGT. This CDR3 is 14 amino acids long. The V end was cut by 1 base, the J end by 0 bases, with 6 bases between. CDR3 coding DNA: TGTGCCAGCAGTGAAGGTCAGATGAACACTGAAGCTTTCTTT. This codes for CASSEGQMNTEAFF.

With regard to this clone: This same CDR3 is encoded by further DNA sequences in the sample. This sequence joins TRBV18 and TRBJ2-1; 11 nucleotides match TRBD2. CDR1 and CDR2 (germline): KGHSH, LQKENI. Germline trimming cut 2 bases from V and 4 bases from J; bases unmatched to any gene: 1. This CDR3 is 15 amino acids long. CDR3: CASSPTSGGYNEQFF. CDR3 nucleotides: TGTGCCAGCTCACCAACTAGCGGGGGTTACAATGAGCAGTTCTTC.

The V call is TRBV5-5, the J call TRBJ2-7, with D perhaps TRBD1 (5 bases). V gave up 6 bases and J gave up 6 bases, with 13 bases separating them. Per germline, CDR1 SGHKS and CDR2 YYEKEE (reference sequence). This CDR3 region has 12 residues. The CDR3 reads CASNTIQGEQYF. In nucleotides, the CDR3 is TGTGCCAGCAACACAATTCAGGGCGAGCAGTACTTC. Full variable domain (outside the CDR3, taken from reference TRBV5-5 and TRBJ2-7): DAGVTQSPTHLIKTRGQQVTLRCSPISGHKSVSWYQQVLGQGPQFIFQYYEKEERGRGNFPDRFSARQFPNYSSELNVNALLLGDSALYLCASNTIQGEQYFGPGTRLTVT.

The chain recombines TRBV5-6 with TRBJ2-3; D is undetermined. The germline V gene has CDR1 SGHDT and CDR2 YYEEEE. This CDR3 region has 12 residues. With 4 bases removed from V and 5 bases from J, the gap between germline ends came to 8 bases. CDR3 sequence reads: CASSPRVDTQYF. In nucleotides, the CDR3 is TGTGCCAGCAGCCCGAGAGTAGATACGCAGTATTTT.

The CDR3, as DNA: TGTGCCAGTAGTCCCGGACTAGCTACGTCCGGGGAGCTGTTTTTT. Residues: CASSPGLATSGELFF. The chain joins TRBV19 to TRBJ2-2; 8 bases agree with TRBD2. V lost 5 bases and J lost 6; bases outside the gene matches: 8. This CDR3 is 15 amino acids long. CDR1 is LNHDA and CDR2 is SQIVND in the germline V gene (reference sequence).

The chain recombines TRBV11-3 with TRBJ1-1, with 7 nucleotides matching TRBD1. This CDR3 is 13 amino acids long. V was clipped by 2 bases and J by 4 bases; unmatched bases: 1. CDR1 and CDR2 (germline): SGHNT, YENEEA. The CDR3 DNA follows: TGTGCCAGCAGCTTATCAGGGGGCACTGAAGCTTTCTTT. This translates into CASSLSGGTEAFF.

Here the CDR3 DNA reads TGTGCCAGCAGCTTAGTGTTAACAGATACGCAGTATTTT. Protein sequence: CASSLVLTDTQYF. The rearrangement joins TRBV11-3 to TRBJ2-3; D unresolved. This CDR3 region has 13 residues. V gave up 1 base and J gave up 3 bases, with 5 bases separating them. Germline loops: CDR1 SGHNT, CDR2 YENEEA.

V is TRBV9 and J is TRBJ1-4; tentatively, D is TRBD1 (6 bases). Germline CDR1 and CDR2: SGDLS and YYNGEE. The V and J ends lost 0 bases and 3 bases respectively, with 9 bases between them. The length of the CDR3 is 15 residues. The CDR3 is CASSVGQAPNEKLFF. The CDR3 DNA follows: TGTGCCAGCAGCGTAGGACAGGCCCCTAATGAAAAACTGTTTTTT. Drawing the rest from reference TRBV9 and TRBJ1-4, the complete variable domain is DSGVTQTPKHLITATGQRVTLRCSPRSGDLSVYWYQQSLDQGLQFLIQYYNGEERAKGNILERFSAQQFPDLHSELNLSSLELGDSALYFCASSVGQAPNEKLFFGSGTQLSVL.

This clone was counted between two and nine times. CDR3 bases: TGCGCCAGCAGCCCGCGGGGCTCTGGGGCCAACGTCCTGACTTTC. Translation gives CASSPRGSGANVLTF. The rearrangement uses TRBV4-1 and TRBJ2-6; TRBD2 is a possible D gene (6 bases). This CDR3 has 15 residues. Germline-derived CDR1 and CDR2 are MGHRA and YSYEKL. The V and J ends lost 4 bases and 0 bases respectively, with 7 bases between them.

This sequence joins TRBV10-3 and TRBJ1-1, with 9 bases lining up with TRBD1. Germline CDR1 reads ENHRY; CDR2 reads SYGVKD. The ends lost 6 bases at V and 3 bases at J; junction bases unmatched: 5. This CDR3 contains 14 residues. The CDR3 coding sequence is TGTGCCATCAGGCCACAGGGGGCATACACTGAAGCTTTCTTT. Amino acid sequence: CAIRPQGAYTEAFF.

The rearrangement joins TRBV10-2 to TRBJ1-1; D gene ambiguous. The CDR3 extends over 13 amino acids. Germline V CDR1 and CDR2: WSHSY, SAAADI. Trimming took off 6 bases at V and 1 base at J, with 9 bases between the two ends. CDR3: CASSLPKNTEAFF. In DNA form, the CDR3 reads TGCGCCAGCAGCCTACCCAAGAACACTGAAGCTTTCTTT.

V usage is TRBV28 and J usage is TRBJ2-5; 7 bases are shared with TRBD2. Germline V gene lookup returns CDR1 MDHEN and CDR2 SYDVKM. J gave up 3 bases and V 5 bases, and 12 bases lay outside the gene matches. The CDR3 is 16 residues long. CDR3 in DNA: TGTGCCAGCAGTAAAGCTACGCCGGCGGGAGAAGAGACCCAGTACTTC. Translation gives CASSKATPAGEETQYF.

In its sample, this clone was seen once. Sequence at one end of the junction differs from germline and may be a read error. The CDR3 reads CASRTGQSGANGLTF. Written as DNA, the CDR3 is TGCGCCAGCAGGACGGGACAGTCTGGGGCCAACGGCCTGACTTTC. The chain uses TRBV10-2 and TRBJ2-6; TRBD1 matches at 7 bases. CDR1 WSHSY and CDR2 SAAADI come from the germline V gene. The CDR3 sequence is 15 residues long.

The genes are TRBV7-6 and TRBJ2-1; a possible D gene is TRBD1 (6 bases). V was cut by 2 bases and J by 4 bases, with 12 bases left in between. Germline lookup yields CDR1 SGHVS and CDR2 FNYEAQ. The CDR3 totals 15 residues. In nucleotides, the CDR3 is TGTGCCAGCAGCTTAAGATACAGGGTTTACAATGAGCAGTTCTTC. Translating it yields CASSLRYRVYNEQFF.

The rearrangement links TRBV10-3 to TRBJ1-5; 10 nucleotides line up with TRBD1. V was pared by 8 bases and J by 5 bases, with 0 bases of the junction left unmatched. This CDR3 has 12 amino acids. In germline, CDR1 is ENHRY, CDR2 SYGVKD. The CDR3 nucleotides are TGTGCCATCGGGACAGGGGATCAGCCCCAGCATTTT. It is translated as CAIGTGDQPQHF.

The V gene is TRBV19, the J gene TRBJ1-5, with 7 bases identical to TRBD1. The CDR3 runs to 15 residues. The junction had 8 bases not matched to a gene; V was cut back by 6 bases and J by 3 bases. Per the germline V gene, CDR1 is LNHDA and CDR2 is SQIVND (reference sequence). The CDR3 bases are TGTGCCAGTAGCCCGACAGGGACTTTCAATCAGCCCCAGCATTTT. The encoded protein is CASSPTGTFNQPQHF.

Only a few counts were recorded for this clone. The J gene is TRBJ1-2, the V gene TRBV30; 7 nucleotides align to TRBD1. The junction had 3 bases not matched to a gene; V was cut back by 2 bases and J by 3 bases. The CDR3 spans 13 residues. Germline V gene sequence: CDR1 GTSNPN, CDR2 SVGIG (reference sequence). The CDR3 DNA reads TGTGCCTGGAGTAAGGGGGCGGACTATGGCTACACCTTC. Residues: CAWSKGADYGYTF.